These 15 T cell receptor beta chains came from one sample sequenced in a study of response to subunit inactivated influenza vaccine. Each CDR3 protein gets one entry after TCRdb re-called the RT-PCR reads with MiXCR. The sample holds roughly 540,000 distinct CDR3 sequences, around a quarter seen once. This sample also appeared in a second study, on T cells expressing NK-cell markers. This second study notes: Libraries used 5'RACE template switching adding universal primer site and UMIs.

This material consisted of CD4+ T cells sorted from PBMCs, taken roughly 13 days after vaccination. The origin of the receptors is a man in his fifties or sixties who received an inactivated influenza vaccine.

The rearrangement links TRBV24-1 to TRBJ1-5, with 7 positions matching TRBD1. The CDR3 has 15 residues. Per the germline V gene, CDR1 is KGHDR and CDR2 is SFDVKD. The J segment lost 8 bases and the V segment lost 4 bases, leaving 10 bases of the junction unmatched. The CDR3 reads CATSDLRGLNEPQHF. The CDR3 nucleotides are TGTGCCACCAGTGACCTCAGGGGGTTGAATGAGCCCCAGCATTTT.

This clonotype was picked up a small number of times. V usage is TRBV5-1 and J usage is TRBJ2-3; TRBD1 agrees at 7 bases. V lost 0 bases and J lost 0; bases outside the gene matches: 10. The CDR3 contains 18 residues. Germline V gives CDR1 SGHRS, CDR2 YFSETQ. CDR3: CASSLGVAGGFSTDTQYF. CDR3 nucleotide sequence: TGCGCCAGCAGCTTGGGCGTCGCAGGGGGTTTTAGCACAGATACGCAGTATTTT.

This clonotype showed up just a few times. The chain combines TRBV3-1 with TRBJ1-1, with 9 bases matching TRBD1. The V gene end was trimmed by 4 bases and the J gene end by 4 bases; junction bases not matched to a gene: 7. The germline V gene encodes CDR1 LGHDT and CDR2 YNNKEL (reference sequence). The CDR3 is 15 residues long. The CDR3 is CASSLQTGGVTEAFF. As DNA, the CDR3 is TGTGCCAGCAGCCTTCAGACAGGGGGGGTCACTGAAGCTTTCTTT.

This clonotype was picked up a small number of times. V gene TRBV11-2 combines with J gene TRBJ2-1; tentatively, D is TRBD1 or TRBD2 (5 bases each). Germline lookup yields CDR1 SGHAT and CDR2 FQNNGV. The CDR3 consists of 12 residues. V gave up 5 bases and J gave up 15 bases, with 17 bases separating them. This CDR3 reads CASSRDRILLFF. In DNA, the CDR3 is TGTGCCAGCAGCCGGGACCGCATTCTGTTGTTCTTC.

This clonotype showed up just a few times. The V gene is TRBV5-1, the J gene TRBJ2-1; TRBD2 is a possible D gene (5 bases). V shed 4 bases and J shed 4 bases, with 18 bases lying between them. Germline assignment: CDR1 SGHRS and CDR2 YFSETQ. This CDR3 has 16 residues. CDR3 residues: CASSQNPSGAYNEQFF. CDR3 DNA: TGCGCCAGCAGCCAAAACCCCAGCGGAGCGTACAATGAGCAGTTCTTC. Drawing the rest from reference TRBV5-1 and TRBJ2-1, the complete variable domain is KAGVTQTPRYLIKTRGQQVTLSCSPISGHRSVSWYQQTPGQGLQFLFEYFSETQRNKGNFPGRFSGRQFSNSRSEMNVSTLELGDSALYLCASSQNPSGAYNEQFFGPGTRLTVL.

This clonotype was seen a handful of times. CDR3 sequence: CASSRRDRGGNEQFF. In DNA form, the CDR3 reads TGTGCCAGCAGCCGCCGGGACAGGGGAGGTAATGAGCAGTTCTTC. The gene calls are TRBV3-1 and TRBJ2-1; TRBD1 matches 10 bases. V lost 4 bases and J lost 7; bases outside the gene matches: 7. This CDR3 region has 15 residues. Germline V gives CDR1 LGHDT, CDR2 YNNKEL (reference sequence).

This clonotype was recorded at least ten times. The chain links TRBV28 to TRBJ2-7, with no clear D. This CDR3 has 11 amino acids. Germline V gene lookup returns CDR1 MDHEN and CDR2 SYDVKM. With 8 bases removed from V and 0 bases from J, the gap between germline ends came to 5 bases. CDR3 residues: CASRSSYEQYF. The CDR3 DNA sequence: TGTGCCAGCCGTTCCTCCTACGAGCAGTACTTC. The variable domain in full, completed from reference TRBV28 and TRBJ2-7, reads DVKVTQSSRYLVKRTGEKVFLECVQDMDHENMFWYRQDPGLGLRLIYFSYDVKMKEKGDIPEGYSVSREKKERFSLILESASTNQTSMYLCASRSSYEQYFGPGTRLTVT.

The chain combines TRBV20-1 with TRBJ2-3; D might be TRBD1 or TRBD2, each matching 5 bases. Germline loops: CDR1 DFQATT, CDR2 SNEGSKA (reference sequence). This CDR3 region has 11 residues. The ends were cut back, 5 bases at V and 5 bases at J, with 8 bases in the middle. CDR3 residues: CSARGGDTQYF. CDR3 sequence (DNA): TGCAGTGCTCGGGGCGGAGATACGCAGTATTTT.

This rearrangement joins TRBV4-2 to TRBJ2-1; 7 positions match TRBD1. With V trimmed by 2 bases and J by 6 bases, 7 bases remained unmatched. Germline CDR1 LGHNA, CDR2 YNFKEQ. The CDR3 runs to 15 residues. The CDR3 sequence: CASSQNRGTLNEQFF. CDR3 coding DNA: TGTGCCAGCAGCCAAAACAGGGGAACCCTCAATGAGCAGTTCTTC.

Only a few counts were recorded for this clonotype. The chain links TRBV4-3 to TRBJ2-1, with 13 bases fitting TRBD2. Germline V gene data show CDR1 as LGHNA and CDR2 as YSLEER. The CDR3 covers 15 residues. The trim removed 1 base at V and 9 bases at J, leaving 3 bases unmatched. The CDR3 is CASSQGTSGRVEQFF. The CDR3 DNA sequence: TGCGCCAGCAGCCAAGGGACTAGCGGGAGAGTTGAGCAGTTCTTC.

This clonotype was recorded at least ten times. V is TRBV12-3 or TRBV12-4 and J is TRBJ2-1; perhaps TRBD1 as D (5 bases). This CDR3 is 13 amino acids long. V was pared by 5 bases and J by 3 bases, with 8 bases between. CDR3 nucleotide sequence: TGTGCCAGCAGTACGGACAACTACAATGAGCAGTTCTTC. This gives the protein CASSTDNYNEQFF.

The V and J genes are TRBV28 and TRBJ1-6, with no clear D. The CDR3 totals 13 residues. V gave up 5 bases and J gave up 9 bases, with 11 bases separating them. Germline loops: CDR1 MDHEN, CDR2 SYDVKM. The CDR3 DNA sequence: TGTGCCAGCAGTCCCGGGCTGCTTTCACCCCTCCACTTT. Translation gives CASSPGLLSPLHF.

This clonotype was seen a few times. The genes are TRBV20-1 and TRBJ2-1; TRBD2 agrees at 12 bases. Trimming at V came to 1 base and at J to 7 bases, leaving 8 bases not matched to a gene. Germline V gene data show CDR1 as DFQATT and CDR2 as SNEGSKA (reference sequence). The CDR3 is 16 residues long. The CDR3, as DNA: TGCAGTGCTAGAGCTAGCGGGAGGGTCGGTAGGAATGAGCAGTTCTTC. It encodes CSARASGRVGRNEQFF.

This clonotype was counted only a few times. CDR3 residues: CASSLSGTSVPGELFF. The CDR3 DNA reads as TGTGCCAGCAGTTTATCCGGGACTAGCGTCCCCGGGGAGCTGTTTTTT. The V and J genes are TRBV28 and TRBJ2-2; 10 nucleotides agree with TRBD2. This CDR3 comprises 16 residues. The ends lost 1 base at V and 6 bases at J; junction bases unmatched: 5. CDR1 is MDHEN and CDR2 is SYDVKM in the germline V gene. Complete variable domain (other parts from reference TRBV28 and TRBJ2-2): DVKVTQSSRYLVKRTGEKVFLECVQDMDHENMFWYRQDPGLGLRLIYFSYDVKMKEKGDIPEGYSVSREKKERFSLILESASTNQTSMYLCASSLSGTSVPGELFFGEGSRLTVL.

The V and J genes are TRBV12-3 or TRBV12-4 and TRBJ2-7; 7 bases match TRBD1. This CDR3 is built from 16 residues. The V and J ends lost 2 bases and 0 bases, in that order; junction bases with no gene match: 7. CDR3 bases: TGTGCCAGCAGTTTATTGGCCGGGACAGTCTCCTACGAGCAGTACTTC. Its translation: CASSLLAGTVSYEQYF.